One and the same sample provided the 10 T cell receptor beta chains below, sequenced in a study of blood T cell repertoires in COVID-19. Using immunoSEQ multiplex PCR, the repertoire was profiled, and TCRdb retains in-frame clones only, with some absent. The table records fewer than 450,000 clones, 90% of them present only once. Specimen: PBMCs or T cells enriched from blood (not recorded which). All receptors come from a man aged 18-30 years who had recovered from COVID-19.

The chain has TRBV7-9 and TRBJ1-2, with a weak D call TRBD1 (6 bases). V lost 1 base and J lost 7, with 16 bases in between. This CDR3 has 15 amino acids. Germline V gene data show CDR1 as SEHNR and CDR2 as FQNEAQ (reference sequence). The DNA of the CDR3 is TGTGCCAGCAGCTTAGATCTGGGGGCTATAGGTGGCTACACCTTC. Protein sequence: CASSLDLGAIGGYTF.

The gene calls are TRBV6-5 and TRBJ1-2; D is possibly TRBD1 (6 bases). Trimming left V 3 bases short and J 4 bases short, with 9 bases between. The CDR3 consists of 13 residues. Germline V gives CDR1 MNHEY, CDR2 SVGAGI. The CDR3 loop reads CASSYGGPYGYTF. In DNA form, the CDR3 reads TGTGCCAGCAGTTATGGGGGCCCCTATGGCTACACCTTC.

In this sample, this clone turned up once. The J gene is TRBJ1-5, the V gene TRBV11-2; 8 bases fit TRBD1. The CDR3 has 17 amino acids. The germline gives CDR1 SGHAT, CDR2 FQNNGV. V shed 1 base and J 7 bases; nucleotides not matched to a gene: 12. The CDR3 coding sequence is TGTGCCAGCAGCTTAGGTCCCAGGGGGCCAACCGGGCAGCCCCAGCATTTT. This translates into CASSLGPRGPTGQPQHF.

This clone was counted many times. This chain connects TRBV2 to TRBJ1-5, with 9 bases identical to TRBD1. Losses at the gene ends were 7 bases for V and 6 bases for J; bases not matched to a gene: 16. CDR3 length: 17 amino acids. Germline V gene sequence: CDR1 SNHLY, CDR2 FYNNEI. The CDR3 DNA sequence: TGTGCCAGCACCCCGACAGGGGGTTTAATGGGGAGTCAGCCCCAGCATTTT. It translates to CASTPTGGLMGSQPQHF.

The J gene is TRBJ1-1, the V gene TRBV7-9, with TRBD1 as a possible D gene (6 bases). Germline CDR1 SEHNR, CDR2 FQNEAQ (reference sequence). Trimming left V 5 bases short and J 5 bases short, with 21 bases between. The CDR3 contains 16 residues. For the CDR3, the DNA is TGTGCCAGCAGCCAAGCTTCACAGGAGGGGGGGACTGAAGCTTTCTTT. Translated: CASSQASQEGGTEAFF. The full variable domain, rest sourced from reference TRBV7-9 and TRBJ1-1, is DTGVSQNPRHKITKRGQNVTFRCDPISEHNRLYWYRQTLGQGPEFLTYFQNEAQLEKSRLLSDRFSAERPKGSFSTLEIQRTEQGDSAMYLCASSQASQEGGTEAFFGQGTRLTVV.

The chain joins TRBV14 to TRBJ1-6, with D maybe TRBD1 (5 bases). V dropped 3 bases and J dropped 10 bases, with 13 bases sitting between them. The CDR3 consists of 14 residues. Looked up from germline, CDR1 is SGHDN and CDR2 is FVKESK. The DNA for the CDR3 is TGTGCCAGCAGCCAGGGGCAAGGGGCCTCACCCCTCCACTTT. This codes for CASSQGQGASPLHF.

The genes are TRBV9 and TRBJ1-2, with a possible D match to TRBD1 (6 bases). The V end lost 6 bases, the J end lost 6 bases, and 21 bases lay between the germline ends. CDR1 and CDR2 (germline): SGDLS, YYNGEE. CDR3 length: 15 residues. CDR3 nucleotide sequence: TGTGCCAGCACCCTAAGAGGTGGGGGCGGCGATGGCTACACCTTC. Translating it yields CASTLRGGGGDGYTF.

With regard to this clone: The sample carries other DNA sequences with the same CDR3. This rearrangement joins TRBV7-9 to TRBJ1-1; D gene ambiguous. CDR3 length: 11 residues. The germline CDR1 and CDR2 sequences are SEHNR and FQNEAQ (reference sequence). Trimming left V 0 bases short and J 8 bases short, with 4 bases between. CDR3 loop: CASSLAGEAFF. CDR3 nucleotides: TGTGCCAGCAGCTTAGCCGGGGAAGCTTTCTTT.

V usage is TRBV7-9 and J usage is TRBJ2-1, with D perhaps matching TRBD1 (7 bases). The V end was cut by 1 base, the J end by 6 bases, with 22 bases between. The CDR3 runs 18 residues. Germline assignment: CDR1 SEHNR and CDR2 FQNEAQ (reference sequence). The CDR3 loop reads CASSLGLRRRGPVNEQFF. The CDR3 region has the DNA TGTGCCAGCAGCTTAGGTTTGCGGCGGAGGGGGCCCGTCAATGAGCAGTTCTTC. Complete variable domain (other parts from reference TRBV7-9 and TRBJ2-1): DTGVSQNPRHKITKRGQNVTFRCDPISEHNRLYWYRQTLGQGPEFLTYFQNEAQLEKSRLLSDRFSAERPKGSFSTLEIQRTEQGDSAMYLCASSLGLRRRGPVNEQFFGPGTRLTVL.

The CDR3 loop is CASSAKTGMNEQYF. The CDR3 DNA reads TGTGCCAGCAGCGCCAAGACGGGGATGAACGAGCAGTACTTC. V and J are TRBV9 and TRBJ2-7; D possibly corresponds to TRBD2 (5 bases). V lost 3 bases, J lost 5 bases, and 15 bases lay in between. The CDR3 is made up of 14 amino acids. The germline gives CDR1 SGDLS, CDR2 YYNGEE.